This is a list of T cell receptor beta chains from one sample in a study of cytomegalovirus exposure and HLA in healthy donors. The table came from immunoSEQ multiplex PCR; TCRdb's copy has only in-frame clones and leaves some out. Here the sample spans about 130,000 clones, around 85% being singletons. The sample consisted of PBMCs. Every receptor here comes from a man younger than 35 in good health and CMV-seropositive. Each CDR3 is given with its conserved first and last residue. The order of the fields is V gene, clone size, D gene, J gene, CDR3 DNA, CDR3 protein. D genes are given only for firm matches. Some rows have no size entry. The others give once, few or many, or a class for an expanded clone.

>TRBV11-2|.|.|TRBJ2-2
TGTGCCAGCAGCTCGCTGAGCGGGCCCACCGGGGAGCTGTTTTTT
CASSSLSGPTGELFF
>TRBV6-1|.|.|TRBJ1-5
TGTGCCAGCAGGGGCGGGACCCTCAATCAGCCCCAGCATTTT
CASRGGTLNQPQHF
>TRBV5-1|.|TRBD1|TRBJ1-1
TGCGCCAGCAGAAGCTTCCCGGGACAGGGGAACACTGAAGCTTTCTTT
CASRSFPGQGNTEAFF
>TRBV4-3|once|TRBD2|TRBJ2-7
TGCGCCAGCAGCCAAACAACTAGCGTAATCGACGAGCAGTACTTC
CASSQTTSVIDEQYF
>TRBV14|.|.|TRBJ2-7
TGTGCCAGCAGCCTTCTGCTAGCGTCCGAGCAGTACTTC
CASSLLLASEQYF
>TRBV27|few|.|TRBJ1-1
TGTGCCAGCAGTTTCATCGGGAGGGAAGCTTTCTTT
CASSFIGREAFF
>TRBV5-1|few|.|TRBJ2-3
TGCGCCAGCAGCCCGGAGACGGTCAGCACAGATACGCAGTATTTT
CASSPETVSTDTQYF
>TRBV19|few|.|TRBJ1-5
TGTGCCAGTAGTATCAGGGGTGGTGGTCAGCCCCAGCATTTT
CASSIRGGGQPQHF
>TRBV6-5|.|.|TRBJ2-3
TGTGCCGGCACCCGGGACTTCAACACAGATACGCAGTATTTT
CAGTRDFNTDTQYF
>TRBV6-6|.|TRBD1|TRBJ1-2
TGTGCCAGCAGTTACATGGGACAGGGGGCGGAAGGCTACACCTTC
CASSYMGQGAEGYTF
>TRBV6-5|.|TRBD1|TRBJ2-3
TGTGCCAGCAGTGAGACAGGGGGCACAGATACGCAGTATTTT
CASSETGGTDTQYF
>TRBV5-1|once|TRBD2|TRBJ2-1
TGCGCCAGCAGCTATACGGCGGGAGGGCCGGATGAGCAGTTCTTC
CASSYTAGGPDEQFF
>TRBV6-6|.|TRBD2|TRBJ2-1
TGTGCCAGCAGTTCCGGGACTAGCGGGGGGAATGAGCAGTTCTTC
CASSSGTSGGNEQFF
>TRBV7-9|.|.|TRBJ1-4
TGTGCCAGCAGCTTATATCCCGCTCGGACAGCCTATAATGAAAAACTGTTTTTT
CASSLYPARTAYNEKLFF
>TRBV5-1|.|TRBD1|TRBJ2-3
TGCGCCAGCAGCAATAACAGGGGAACGGCAGATACGCAGTATTTT
CASSNNRGTADTQYF
>TRBV18|few|TRBD1|TRBJ1-6
TGTGCCAGCTCACCGTCACAGGGACAGGGAAGGTCACCCCTCCACTTT
CASSPSQGQGRSPLHF
>TRBV13|once|.|TRBJ2-1
TGTGCCAGCAGCCCCCCCGCCGGACATAAAAATGAGCAGTTCTTC
CASSPPAGHKNEQFF
>TRBV10-1|.|TRBD2|TRBJ2-3
TGCGCCAGCAGCAATCGGGCTAGCGGGAGTCCAGATACGCAGTATTTT
CASSNRASGSPDTQYF
>TRBV5-1|few|TRBD1|TRBJ1-2
TGCGCCAGCAGCTTATCCCCGGGGACAGGGAATTTTGGCTACACCTTC
CASSLSPGTGNFGYTF
>TRBV29-1|.|.|TRBJ1-1
TGCAGCGTTGCGAGGCAGGGTACAAACACTGAAGCTTTCTTT
CSVARQGTNTEAFF
>TRBV9|.|.|TRBJ1-2
TGTGCCAGCAGCGTAGTCGGGGTGGAGGGTGACTATGGCTACACCTTC
CASSVVGVEGDYGYTF
>TRBV15|few|.|TRBJ1-4
TGTGCCACCAGGCGGGGGAACTCTAATGAAAAACTGTTTTTT
CATRRGNSNEKLFF
>TRBV28|.|.|TRBJ1-1
TGTGCCAGCAGTTCCCGACAGCTCATGAACACTGAAGCTTTCTTT
CASSSRQLMNTEAFF
>TRBV6-5|.|TRBD1|TRBJ1-1
TGTGCCAGCAGTTACTCTCGGACAGGGGGTACTGAAGCTTTCTTT
CASSYSRTGGTEAFF
>TRBV15|.|.|TRBJ2-3
TGTGCCACCAGCAGAGATCCTAGCAGGATAACAGATACGCAGTATTTT
CATSRDPSRITDTQYF
>TRBV14|.|TRBD1|TRBJ2-7
TGTGCCAGCAGCCAAGTCAGGGGGATACCCTACGAGCAGTACTTC
CASSQVRGIPYEQYF
>TRBV27|.|.|TRBJ2-1
TGTGCCAGCAGTTTCCGGGGATTCGTCCATGAGCAGTTCTTC
CASSFRGFVHEQFF
>TRBV11-3|.|TRBD2|TRBJ2-3
TGTGCCAGCAGCCTGGGACTAGCGGTGACAGATACGCAGTATTTT
CASSLGLAVTDTQYF
>TRBV4-3|.|TRBD1|TRBJ2-2
TGCGCCAGCAGCCAAACAGGGGGGCTCACAGACCCCGGGGAGCTGTTTTTT
CASSQTGGLTDPGELFF
>TRBV5-1|.|TRBD1|TRBJ2-7
TGCGCCAGCACCGCTTGGGGGACAGGGACCTACGAGCAGTACTTC
CASTAWGTGTYEQYF
>TRBV5-1|.|.|TRBJ1-1
TGCGCCAGCAGCGTGTTACAGGGAACTGAAGCTTTCTTT
CASSVLQGTEAFF
>TRBV4-2|many|TRBD1|TRBJ1-1
TGTGCCAGCAGCCAAGCGGGACAGGATGACACTGAAGCTTTCTTT
CASSQAGQDDTEAFF
>TRBV25-1|.|TRBD2|TRBJ2-3
TGTGCCAGCAGTGCCACAGGACTAGCAGGAGATACGCAGTATTTT
CASSATGLAGDTQYF
>TRBV25-1|.|TRBD1|TRBJ2-5
TGTGCCAGCAGTGAAGAACAGGGGCAAGAGACCCAGTACTTC
CASSEEQGQETQYF
>TRBV2|.|.|TRBJ2-7
TGTGCCAGCAGTCCATTACGGACAGACTACGAGCAGTACTTC
CASSPLRTDYEQYF
>TRBV4-3|.|TRBD1|TRBJ1-6
TGCGCCAGCAGCCGGGACAGACTGAATTCACCCCTCCACTTT
CASSRDRLNSPLHF
>TRBV11-2|.|.|TRBJ1-1
TGTGCCAGCAGCTTAGTATTCGGAGGAAGCACTGAAGCTTTCTTT
CASSLVFGGSTEAFF
>TRBV30|once|.|TRBJ2-1
TGTGCCTGGAGCTCGGGGGGCGTAGAGCAGTTCTTC
CAWSSGGVEQFF
>TRBV10-1|once|TRBD2|TRBJ2-7
TGCGCCAGCAGAGGGGCAGGGAGGGAGAACGAGCAGTACTTC
CASRGAGRENEQYF
>TRBV19|.|TRBD1|TRBJ1-6
TGTGCCAGTAATCAATTTTTGGGACAGGGGAGTTGTGGAGTCAGCTCCTATAATTCACCCCTCCACTTT
CASNQFLGQGSCGVSSYNSPLHF
>TRBV4-1|.|.|TRBJ1-4
TGCGCCAGCAGCCGGCCCCTCGGGACACTTAATGAAAAACTGTTTTTT
CASSRPLGTLNEKLFF
>TRBV5-1|.|TRBD2|TRBJ2-5
TGCGCCAGCAGCTTTGGGGCCACTAGCGCCTTCCAAGAGACCCAGTACTTC
CASSFGATSAFQETQYF
>TRBV5-4|.|TRBD1|TRBJ1-2
TGTGCCAGCAGCTTACCTACAGGGGAGGGCTACACCTTC
CASSLPTGEGYTF
>TRBV7-2|once|TRBD2|TRBJ2-5
TGTGCCAGCAGCTTAGGACTAGCAGATAAAGAGACCCAGTACTTC
CASSLGLADKETQYF
>TRBV4-3|.|.|TRBJ2-1
TGCGCCAGCAGCCAAGTAGGGCAGGGGGGAAATGAGCAGTTCTTC
CASSQVGQGGNEQFF
>TRBV4-3|.|TRBD2|TRBJ2-4
TGCGCCAGCAGCCAAGGCCCAGCGGGGGGGACCAAAAACATTCAGTACTTC
CASSQGPAGGTKNIQYF
>TRBV5-1|.|TRBD1|TRBJ2-2
TGCGCCAGCAGCTCGGACAGGGGGGACACCGGGGAGCTGTTTTTT
CASSSDRGDTGELFF
>TRBV6-1|.|.|TRBJ2-7
TGTGCCAGCAGTGCCGTCTTCGGGGATAACGAGCAGTACTTC
CASSAVFGDNEQYF
>TRBV29-1|once|.|TRBJ2-1
TGCAGCGTTGATCCCCGGCTAGCTTTCTACAATGAGCAGTTCTTC
CSVDPRLAFYNEQFF